The clone carrying this T cell receptor beta chain has just a few counts. Its antigen is undetermined. The library targeted TCRbeta and was prepared with unique molecular identifiers. TCRdb used MiXCR to reprocess the PCR reads, holding one entry per CDR3 protein. The repertoire holds approximately 630,000 distinct CDR3 sequences, with around 13% as singletons. The CDR3 extends over 16 amino acids. Germline loops: CDR1 SGHAT, CDR2 FQNNGV. Between the trimmed V and J ends, which lost 2 bases and 2 bases, there was a span of 15 bases. This entry comes from a study of T-cell reconstitution after alpha-beta-depleted transplantation in children. Study findings and constraints: Expanded clones from the graft, numbering several hundred, reportedly supplied alpha-beta T cells about two months after transplant.

The chain links TRBV11-2 to TRBJ2-5, with D perhaps TRBD1 (6 bases). This specimen was PBMCs, taken before TCRalphabeta/CD19-depleted stem cell transplant. The receptor was derived from a girl aged 2 to 10 with congenital amegakaryocytic thrombocytopenia, due to receive a stem cell transplant. This chain's CDR3 is CASSLWGRTGQETQYF. For the CDR3, the DNA is TGTGCCAGCAGCTTATGGGGGCGAACTGGGCAAGAGACCCAGTACTTC.